This entry lists 24 T cell receptor beta chains sequenced from one sample in a study of control samples from healthy donors and cancer patients. Using immunoSEQ multiplex PCR, the repertoire was profiled, and TCRdb retains in-frame clones only, with some absent. The repertoire has more than 95,000 clones, 85% to 90% of them found once; the top ten carry approximately 1.1%. The sequencing sample was made of PBMCs. The receptors here all came from a woman aged 50 to 65 with colorectal cancer.

V gene TRBV19 combines with J gene TRBJ1-2; tentatively, D is TRBD1 (5 bases). Germline CDR1 reads LNHDA; CDR2 reads SQIVND (reference sequence). This CDR3 has 15 residues. V lost 5 bases and J 4 bases, leaving 17 bases between the germline ends. CDR3 sequence: CASSPEGRGFYGYTF. The CDR3 DNA reads TGTGCCAGTAGTCCGGAGGGTCGGGGGTTCTATGGCTACACCTTC.

This chain connects TRBV20-1 to TRBJ2-3, with 7 bases aligning to TRBD2. The junction had 7 bases not matched to a gene; V was cut back by 3 bases and J by 4 bases. Germline loops: CDR1 DFQATT, CDR2 SNEGSKA (reference sequence). The CDR3 spans 14 residues. The CDR3 DNA sequence: TGCAGTGCTAGTCCGGGCGGGGGTGCAGATACGCAGTATTTT. Translation: CSASPGGGADTQYF.

This sequence joins TRBV12-3 or TRBV12-4 and TRBJ2-7; no reliable D call. V lost 5 bases and J 4 bases, leaving 9 bases between the germline ends. The CDR3 runs 12 residues. Written as DNA, the CDR3 is TGTGCCAGCAGTCGAACTCCGTACGAGCAGTACTTC. This codes for CASSRTPYEQYF.

The CDR3 coding sequence is TGTGCCACCACAACGGGGGGTGGCAGCGAAAAACTGTTTTTT. It yields the protein CATTTGGGSEKLFF. This chain connects TRBV15 to TRBJ1-4; D is possibly TRBD1 (5 bases). V was clipped by 7 bases and J by 8 bases, with 17 bases between them. The CDR3 totals 14 residues. CDR1 and CDR2 from the germline V gene are LNHNV and YYDKDF (reference sequence).

The chain uses TRBV18 and TRBJ1-4, with D possibly being TRBD1 (6 bases). Trimming stripped 2 bases from V and 8 bases from J, with 9 bases between. The length of the CDR3 is 13 residues. Germline values: CDR1 KGHSH, CDR2 LQKENI. For the CDR3, the DNA is TGTGCCAGCTCACCAGGACAGCAAGAAAAACTGTTTTTT. Translated: CASSPGQQEKLFF.

The V and J genes are TRBV12-3 or TRBV12-4 and TRBJ1-1, with D maybe TRBD1 (5 bases). Between the trimmed V and J ends, which lost 6 bases and 5 bases, there was a span of 13 bases. CDR3 length: 13 amino acids. Here the CDR3 DNA reads TGTGCCAGCAGCGGGAGCAGGGTGACTGAAGCTTTCTTT. The encoded protein is CASSGSRVTEAFF.

CDR3 sequence (DNA): TGTGCCAGCAGTATTACAGGGGGCACTGAAGCTTTCTTT. Residues: CASSITGGTEAFF. The J gene is TRBJ1-1, the V gene TRBV27; 8 bases line up with TRBD1. The CDR3 loop spans 13 amino acids. Germline CDR1 and CDR2: MNHEY and SMNVEV (reference sequence). The J segment lost 4 bases and the V segment lost 5 bases, leaving 3 bases of the junction unmatched.

The CDR3 spells CASSQDTGGYYNEQFF. As DNA, the CDR3 is TGTGCCAGCAGCCAAGATACCGGGGGGTACTACAATGAGCAGTTCTTC. The chain joins TRBV4-2 to TRBJ2-1; 7 bases are a match to TRBD2. Per germline, CDR1 LGHNA and CDR2 YNFKEQ. The trim removed 0 bases at V and 3 bases at J, leaving 5 bases unmatched. The CDR3 contains 16 residues.

The chain carries TRBV27 and TRBJ2-7, with D possibly matching TRBD2 (6 bases). Germline values: CDR1 MNHEY, CDR2 SMNVEV (reference sequence). Trimming took off 3 bases at V and 3 bases at J, with 15 bases between the two ends. The length of the CDR3 is 15 residues. CDR3 nucleotides: TGTGCCAGCAGTTTTCGACCGCGGGGTTTCTACGAGCAGTACTTC. It is translated as CASSFRPRGFYEQYF.

The chain links TRBV5-6 to TRBJ1-2; no definite D call. Trimming left V 1 base short and J 1 base short, with 20 bases between. CDR1 is SGHDT, CDR2 YYEEEE, per germline. The CDR3 totals 18 residues. Here the CDR3 reads CASSLKDPRSLFNYGYTF. The CDR3 DNA is TGTGCCAGCAGCTTGAAAGACCCCCGTTCCCTGTTTAACTATGGCTACACCTTC.

This clone was observed a single time. The chain employs TRBV28 and TRBJ2-1, with D uncertain. Trimming took off 3 bases at V and 7 bases at J, with 7 bases between the two ends. The CDR3 consists of 12 residues. From germline, CDR1 is MDHEN and CDR2 SYDVKM. CDR3 in DNA: TGTGCCAGCAGTTTGCTCAATAATGAGCAGTTCTTC. This translates into CASSLLNNEQFF.

The chain has TRBV4-2 and TRBJ2-3, with D perhaps assigned TRBD1 or TRBD2 (5 bases each). The CDR3 length is 13 residues. V was trimmed by 0 bases and J by 9 bases, leaving 10 bases between them. Germline lookup yields CDR1 LGHNA and CDR2 YNFKEQ. The CDR3 protein is CASSQDSGDTQYF. In DNA, the CDR3 is TGTGCCAGCAGCCAAGATTCCGGGGACACGCAGTATTTT.

The chain has TRBV12-3 or TRBV12-4 and TRBJ1-4; D is unclear. This CDR3 is 13 amino acids long. V dropped 3 bases and J dropped 7 bases, with 9 bases sitting between them. CDR3 DNA sequence: TGTGCCAGCAGTTTTCCTAGTTCTGAAAAACTGTTTTTT. Translation: CASSFPSSEKLFF.

The chain carries TRBV20-1 and TRBJ2-2; D possibly corresponds to TRBD1 (6 bases). Germline V gene sequence: CDR1 DFQATT, CDR2 SNEGSKA (reference sequence). Trimming stripped 4 bases from V and 6 bases from J, with 9 bases between. The CDR3 loop spans 12 amino acids. CDR3 in amino acids: CSANEGAGELFF. In nucleotides, the CDR3 is TGCAGTGCTAATGAGGGGGCCGGGGAGCTGTTTTTT.

The chain employs TRBV5-1 and TRBJ2-5, with a possible D match to TRBD1 (6 bases). The CDR3 totals 14 residues. Germline V lookup: CDR1 SGHRS, CDR2 YFSETQ. V lost 1 base, J lost 5 bases, and 12 bases lay in between. CDR3 sequence: CASSLSGQGETQYF. In nucleotides, the CDR3 is TGCGCCAGCAGCTTGTCAGGGCAGGGGGAGACCCAGTACTTC.

This clone was detected only once. The rearrangement uses TRBV19 and TRBJ1-2; no clear D. With 11 bases removed from V and 1 base from J, the gap between germline ends came to 14 bases. CDR1 is LNHDA, CDR2 SQIVND, per germline (reference sequence). The CDR3 consists of 13 residues. The CDR3 is CAVTQTNNYGYTF. CDR3 in DNA: TGTGCCGTGACTCAGACTAATAACTATGGCTACACCTTC.

Details on this clone: The same CDR3 arises from other DNA sequences in this sample as well. V usage is TRBV5-1 and J usage is TRBJ2-3; D uncertain. V was pared by 0 bases and J by 2 bases, with 7 bases between. CDR1 and CDR2 (germline): SGHRS, YFSETQ. The CDR3 consists of 14 residues. DNA for the CDR3: TGCGCCAGCAGCTTGGGGTTGTCCACAGATACGCAGTATTTT. Protein sequence: CASSLGLSTDTQYF.

The V and J genes are TRBV5-1 and TRBJ2-1; 7 bases match TRBD2. Germline lookup yields CDR1 SGHRS and CDR2 YFSETQ. Trimming took 3 bases from V and 1 from J; bases not matched to a gene: 10. CDR3 length: 17 amino acids. CDR3 bases: TGCGCCAGCAGCTACCAACTAGCGACTAGATCCTACAATGAGCAGTTCTTC. Translation: CASSYQLATRSYNEQFF.

The gene calls are TRBV3-1 (or the pseudogene TRBV3-2) and TRBJ2-1; D possibly corresponds to TRBD1 (6 bases). CDR3 length equals 18 residues. V was clipped by 3 bases and J by 9 bases, with 27 bases between them. CDR1 is LGHDT, CDR2 YNNKEL, per germline (reference sequence). The CDR3 nucleotides are TGTGCCAGCAGCCAGAGGGCGGCTAGCCCTATCCCGACAGGTGAGCAGTTCTTC. Protein: CASSQRAASPIPTGEQFF.

Details on this clone: Compared with germline, one end of the junction differs, possibly owing to a read error. This sequence joins TRBV7-7 and TRBJ2-3; tentatively, D is TRBD1 or TRBD2 (5 bases each). The length of the CDR3 is 13 residues. Germline V lookup: CDR1 SSHAT, CDR2 FNYEAQ (reference sequence). The DNA of the CDR3 is TGTGCTAGCAGCTGGGACAGCACAGATACGCAGTATTTT. Translation: CASSWDSTDTQYF.

The chain has TRBV30 and TRBJ1-5; weak D call: TRBD1 (6 bases). The CDR3 runs to 14 residues. Trimming pared 6 bases from V and 3 bases from J, leaving 15 bases between. CDR1 and CDR2 from the germline V gene are GTSNPN and SVGIG (reference sequence). The CDR3 is CACQDRTINQPQHF. The CDR3, as DNA: TGTGCCTGCCAGGACAGAACTATCAATCAGCCCCAGCATTTT.

V and J are TRBV7-9 and TRBJ2-7, with unresolved D. The V end lost 4 bases, the J end lost 4 bases, and 8 bases lay between the germline ends. Germline lookup yields CDR1 SEHNR and CDR2 FQNEAQ (reference sequence). The CDR3 covers 12 residues. CDR3 sequence (DNA): TGTGCCAGCAGCTCCAATATATACGAGCAGTACTTC. Its translation: CASSSNIYEQYF.

This chain joins TRBV7-9 and TRBJ1-5; no reliable D call. The germline V gene has CDR1 SEHNR and CDR2 FQNEAQ (reference sequence). This CDR3 comprises 12 residues. V lost 6 bases, J lost 3 bases, and 6 bases lay in between. The CDR3 bases are TGTGCCAGCAGTTCCGACAATCAGCCCCAGCATTTT. Its protein product is CASSSDNQPQHF. The whole variable domain, filled in from reference TRBV7-9 and TRBJ1-5, reads DTGVSQNPRHKITKRGQNVTFRCDPISEHNRLYWYRQTLGQGPEFLTYFQNEAQLEKSRLLSDRFSAERPKGSFSTLEIQRTEQGDSAMYLCASSSDNQPQHFGDGTRLSIL.

The chain has TRBV5-1 and TRBJ2-2; possibly TRBD2 for D (5 bases). V was shortened by 0 bases and J by 5 bases, with 14 bases between the two germline ends. Germline CDR1 is SGHRS and CDR2 is YFSETQ. The CDR3 extends over 16 amino acids. The CDR3 region is CASSLGAEAGTGELFF. CDR3 DNA sequence: TGCGCCAGCAGCTTGGGGGCGGAGGCTGGTACCGGGGAGCTGTTTTTT.